This T cell receptor (beta chain) is drawn from a study of CD8 T cells in Susac syndrome. The RNA, roughly 0.45 to 1 ug, was put through reverse transcription using random hexamers. TCRdb re-called the immunoSEQ multiplex PCR reads with MiXCR, one entry per CDR3 protein. There are around 110,000 distinct CDR3 sequences in the sample; approximately 93% occur only once, and over 0.4% lies in the top ten. This TCR was sampled from a human donor with Susac syndrome. The sample was CD8+ T cells from PBMCs.

This chain's CDR3 is CASSQTGQYNEQFF. The CDR3 DNA is TGTGCCAGCAGCCAGACGGGACAGTACAATGAGCAGTTCTTC. The genes are TRBV3-1 and TRBJ2-1; 7 positions agree with TRBD1. This CDR3 contains 14 residues. The junction had 3 bases not matched to a gene; V was cut back by 3 bases and J by 4 bases. Germline-derived CDR1 and CDR2 are LGHDT and YNNKEL (reference sequence).